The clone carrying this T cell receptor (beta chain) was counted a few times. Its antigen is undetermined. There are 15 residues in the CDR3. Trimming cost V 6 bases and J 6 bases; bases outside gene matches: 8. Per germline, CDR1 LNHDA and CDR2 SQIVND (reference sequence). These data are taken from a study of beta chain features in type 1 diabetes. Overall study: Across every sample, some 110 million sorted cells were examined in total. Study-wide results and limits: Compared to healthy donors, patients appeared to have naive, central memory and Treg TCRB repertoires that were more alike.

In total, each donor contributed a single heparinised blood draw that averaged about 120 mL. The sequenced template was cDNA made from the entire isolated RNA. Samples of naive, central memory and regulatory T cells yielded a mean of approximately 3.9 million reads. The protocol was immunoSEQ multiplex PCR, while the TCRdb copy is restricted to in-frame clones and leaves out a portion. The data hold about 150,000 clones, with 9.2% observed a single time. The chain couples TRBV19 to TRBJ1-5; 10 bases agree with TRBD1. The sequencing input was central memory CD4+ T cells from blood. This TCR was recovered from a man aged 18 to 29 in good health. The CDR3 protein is CASSRQGAPGQPQHF. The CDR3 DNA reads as TGTGCCAGTAGCCGACAGGGGGCGCCGGGTCAGCCCCAGCATTTT.